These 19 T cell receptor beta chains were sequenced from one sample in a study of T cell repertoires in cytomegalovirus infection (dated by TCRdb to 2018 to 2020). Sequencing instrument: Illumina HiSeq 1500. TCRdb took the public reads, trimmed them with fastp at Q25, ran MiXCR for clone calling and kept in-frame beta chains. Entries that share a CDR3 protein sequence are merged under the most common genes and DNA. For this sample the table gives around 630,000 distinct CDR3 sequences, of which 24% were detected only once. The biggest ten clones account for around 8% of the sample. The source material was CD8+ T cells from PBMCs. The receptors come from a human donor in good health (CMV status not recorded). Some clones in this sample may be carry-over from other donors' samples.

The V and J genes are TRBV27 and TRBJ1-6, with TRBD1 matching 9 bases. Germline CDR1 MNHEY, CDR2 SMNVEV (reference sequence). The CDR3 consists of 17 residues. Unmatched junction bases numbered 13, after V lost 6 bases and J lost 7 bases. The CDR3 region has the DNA TGTGCCAGCAGGCTGTTTAGCCGACAGGGGGTAAATTCACCCCTCCACTTT. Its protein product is CASRLFSRQGVNSPLHF.

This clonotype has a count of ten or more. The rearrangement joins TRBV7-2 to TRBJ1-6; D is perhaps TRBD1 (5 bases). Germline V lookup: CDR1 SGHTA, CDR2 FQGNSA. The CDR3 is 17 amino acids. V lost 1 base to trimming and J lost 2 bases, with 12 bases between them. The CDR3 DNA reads TGTGCCAGCAGCTTAGTCGGGGGTGGTGCCTATAATTCACCCCTCCACTTT. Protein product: CASSLVGGGAYNSPLHF.

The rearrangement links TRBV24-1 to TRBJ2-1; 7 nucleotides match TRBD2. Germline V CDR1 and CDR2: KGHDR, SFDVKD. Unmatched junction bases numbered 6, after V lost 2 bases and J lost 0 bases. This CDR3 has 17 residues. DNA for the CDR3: TGTGCCACCAGTGATTACTTTAGCGGGCACTCCTACAATGAGCAGTTCTTC. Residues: CATSDYFSGHSYNEQFF.

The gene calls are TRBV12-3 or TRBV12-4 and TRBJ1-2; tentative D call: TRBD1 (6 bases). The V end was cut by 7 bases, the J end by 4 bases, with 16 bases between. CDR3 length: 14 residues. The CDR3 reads CASTPGGPIYGYTF. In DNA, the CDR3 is TGTGCCAGCACCCCGGGGGGGCCGATCTATGGCTACACCTTC.

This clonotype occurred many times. The CDR3 region has the DNA TGTGCCAGCAGTTACGGTCCCAGTGGGTCTGGGCGGGGAGATACGCAGTATTTT. Protein: CASSYGPSGSGRGDTQYF. The V call is TRBV6-2 or TRBV6-3, the J call TRBJ2-3, with a weak D call TRBD2 (6 bases). V was shortened by 2 bases and J by 5 bases, with 23 bases between the two germline ends. Germline assignment: CDR1 MNHEY and CDR2 SVGEGT. The CDR3 loop spans 18 amino acids.

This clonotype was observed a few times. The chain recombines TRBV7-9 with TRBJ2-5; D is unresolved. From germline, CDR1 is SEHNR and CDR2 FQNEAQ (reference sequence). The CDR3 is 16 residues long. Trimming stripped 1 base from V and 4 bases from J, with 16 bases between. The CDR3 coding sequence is TGTGCCAGCAGCTTAGAGCCGTTGCAAGGGCGAGAGACCCAGTACTTC. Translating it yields CASSLEPLQGRETQYF.

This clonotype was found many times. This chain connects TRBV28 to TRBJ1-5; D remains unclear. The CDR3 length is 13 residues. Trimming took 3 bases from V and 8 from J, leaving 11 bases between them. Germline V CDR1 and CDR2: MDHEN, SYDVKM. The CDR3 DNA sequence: TGTGCCAGCAGTTTGACACCGATTGAGCCCCAGCATTTT. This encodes CASSLTPIEPQHF.

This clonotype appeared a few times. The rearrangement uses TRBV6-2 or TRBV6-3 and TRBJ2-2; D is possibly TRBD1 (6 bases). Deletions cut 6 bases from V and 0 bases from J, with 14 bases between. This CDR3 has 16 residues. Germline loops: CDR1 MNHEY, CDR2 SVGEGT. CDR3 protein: CASSLTGPANTGELFF. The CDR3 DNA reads TGTGCCAGCAGCCTCACAGGGCCGGCGAACACCGGGGAGCTGTTTTTT.

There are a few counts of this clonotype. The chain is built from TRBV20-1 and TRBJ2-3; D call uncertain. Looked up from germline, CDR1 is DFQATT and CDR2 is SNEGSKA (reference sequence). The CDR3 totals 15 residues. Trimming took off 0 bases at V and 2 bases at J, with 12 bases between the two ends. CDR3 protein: CSARDTLRHTDTQYF. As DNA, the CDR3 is TGCAGTGCTAGAGATACACTGCGGCACACAGATACGCAGTATTTT.

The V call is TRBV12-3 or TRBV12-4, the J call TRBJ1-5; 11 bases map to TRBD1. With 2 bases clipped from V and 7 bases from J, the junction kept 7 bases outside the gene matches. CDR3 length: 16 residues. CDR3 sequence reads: CASSLWTGGEYQPQHF. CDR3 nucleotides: TGTGCCAGCAGTTTATGGACAGGGGGCGAGTACCAGCCCCAGCATTTT.

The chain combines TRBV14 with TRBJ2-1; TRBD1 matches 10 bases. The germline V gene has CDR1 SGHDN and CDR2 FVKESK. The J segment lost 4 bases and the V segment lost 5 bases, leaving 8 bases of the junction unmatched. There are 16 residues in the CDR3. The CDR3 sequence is CASSVPGTGAYNEQFF. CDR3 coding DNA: TGTGCCAGCAGCGTCCCAGGGACAGGGGCTTACAATGAGCAGTTCTTC.

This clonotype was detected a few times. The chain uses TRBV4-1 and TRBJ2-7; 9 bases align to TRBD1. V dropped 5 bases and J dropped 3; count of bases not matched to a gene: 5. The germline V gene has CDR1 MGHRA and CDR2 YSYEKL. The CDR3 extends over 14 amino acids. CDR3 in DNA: TGCGCCAGCAGCTCCCGACAGGGGGACTACGAGCAGTACTTC. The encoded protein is CASSSRQGDYEQYF.

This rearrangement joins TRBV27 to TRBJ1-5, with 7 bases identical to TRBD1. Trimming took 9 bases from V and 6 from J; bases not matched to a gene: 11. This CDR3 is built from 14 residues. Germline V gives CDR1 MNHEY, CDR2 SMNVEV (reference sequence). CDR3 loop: CASKTGVEGQPQHF. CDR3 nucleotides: TGTGCCAGTAAAACAGGGGTTGAAGGTCAGCCCCAGCATTTT.

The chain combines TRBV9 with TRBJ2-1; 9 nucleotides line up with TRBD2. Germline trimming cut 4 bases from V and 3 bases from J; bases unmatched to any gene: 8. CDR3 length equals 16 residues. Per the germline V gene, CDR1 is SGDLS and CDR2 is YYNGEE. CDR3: CASSIRAGGIYNEQFF. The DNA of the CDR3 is TGTGCCAGCAGCATCAGAGCGGGGGGAATCTACAATGAGCAGTTCTTC.

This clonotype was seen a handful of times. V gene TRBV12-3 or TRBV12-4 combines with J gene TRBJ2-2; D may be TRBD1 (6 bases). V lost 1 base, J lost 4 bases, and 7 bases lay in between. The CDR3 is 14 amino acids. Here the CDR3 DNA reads TGTGCCAGCAGTTTAGACAGGGTCACCGGGGAGCTGTTTTTT. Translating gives CASSLDRVTGELFF.

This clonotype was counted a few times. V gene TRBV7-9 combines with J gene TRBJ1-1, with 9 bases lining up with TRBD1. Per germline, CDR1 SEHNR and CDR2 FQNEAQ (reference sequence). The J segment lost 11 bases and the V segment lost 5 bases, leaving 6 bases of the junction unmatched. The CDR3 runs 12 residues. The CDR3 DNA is TGTGCCAGCAGCCTGGACAGGGGTGACGCTTTCTTT. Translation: CASSLDRGDAFF. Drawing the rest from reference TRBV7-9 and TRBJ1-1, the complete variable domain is DTGVSQNPRHKITKRGQNVTFRCDPISEHNRLYWYRQTLGQGPEFLTYFQNEAQLEKSRLLSDRFSAERPKGSFSTLEIQRTEQGDSAMYLCASSLDRGDAFFGQGTRLTVV.

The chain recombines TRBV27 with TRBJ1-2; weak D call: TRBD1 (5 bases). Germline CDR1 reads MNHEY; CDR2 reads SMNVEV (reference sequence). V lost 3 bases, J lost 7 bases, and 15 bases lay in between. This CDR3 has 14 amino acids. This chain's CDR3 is CASSLRAVGGGYTF. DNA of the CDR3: TGTGCCAGCAGTTTGAGGGCAGTGGGGGGTGGCTACACCTTC.

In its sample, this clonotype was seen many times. The CDR3 DNA follows: TGTGCCAGCAGCTTAGGGCAGGGCGGCTACGAGCAGTACGTC. This translates into CASSLGQGGYEQYV. The chain joins TRBV7-8 to TRBJ2-7, with D possibly matching TRBD1 (5 bases). CDR1 and CDR2 (germline): SGHVS, FQNEAQ. CDR3 size: 14 residues. V gave up 1 base and J gave up 3 bases, with 10 bases separating them.

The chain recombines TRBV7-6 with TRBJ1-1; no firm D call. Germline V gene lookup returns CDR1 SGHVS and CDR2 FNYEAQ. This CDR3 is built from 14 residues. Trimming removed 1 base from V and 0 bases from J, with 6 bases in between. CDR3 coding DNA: TGTGCCAGCAGCTTAGATCCAGTGAACACTGAAGCTTTCTTT. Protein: CASSLDPVNTEAFF. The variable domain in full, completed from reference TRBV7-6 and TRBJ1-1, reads GAGVSQSPRYKVTKRGQDVALRCDPISGHVSLYWYRQALGQGPEFLTYFNYEAQQDKSGLPNDRFSAERPEGSISTLTIQRTEQRDSAMYRCASSLDPVNTEAFFGQGTRLTVV.